The clone carrying this T cell receptor beta chain was observed a few times. Authors' methods: Counts of nucleated cells, estimated from reference gene primer amplification, were obtained. Data came from immunoSEQ multiplex PCR; TCRdb stores just in-frame clones and leaves some out. The DNA was the basis for D and trimming; V, J and clone size are from that table. This table has over 95,000 clones, 65% to 85% appearing once. The source of the sample is a study of blood T cell repertoires in COVID-19. Study in general: The United States, Italy and Spain provided the acute and convalescent COVID-19 samples. Nucleic acid was either cDNA or gDNA, and it came from T cells, B-cell-depleted T cells, or PBMCs.

The CDR3 is 15 residues long. J gave up 0 bases and V 3 bases, and 2 bases lay outside the gene matches. Germline values: CDR1 KGHSH, CDR2 LQKENI. This chain links TRBV18 with TRBJ1-2; 9 positions match TRBD1. Sequencing was performed on peripheral blood. The sequence derives from a man aged 65-85 years with active or convalescent COVID-19. The CDR3 sequence: CASSPGQGPNYGYTF. DNA of the CDR3: TGTGCCAGCTCACCGGGACAGGGCCCTAACTATGGCTACACCTTC.